Here is one T cell receptor (beta chain) with its context. Here immunoSEQ multiplex PCR was the method, and the copy in TCRdb shows in-frame clones only, minus some. The sample has fewer than 80,000 clones, around 79% seen once; the top ten hold approximately 24%. The data derive from a study of blood T cell repertoires in COVID-19. Study-wide background: Acute-phase and convalescent COVID-19 samples originated in the United States, Italy and Spain. PBMCs, B-cell-depleted T cells, or T cells were the source of the cDNA or gDNA that made up the material.

The receptor was isolated from a man aged 60 to 69 with acute or convalescent COVID-19. Material: peripheral blood.

Here the CDR3 reads CASLGTTNTGELFF. The CDR3 nucleotides read TGTGCCAGCCTCGGGACAACGAACACCGGGGAGCTGTTTTTT. This chain links TRBV7-8 with TRBJ2-2; tentatively, D is TRBD1 (6 bases). This CDR3 has 14 amino acids. Germline-derived CDR1 and CDR2 are SGHVS and FQNEAQ. Trimming cost V 8 bases and J 0 bases, with 10 bases left between them.